The next 15 T cell receptor beta chains were all read from a single sample in a study of blood T cells in healthy people across ages. Then a second PCR, running roughly 7 to 11 cycles, was carried out with a sample-barcoded 5' primer and a J-beta primer mix. TCRdb used MiXCR to reprocess the 5' RACE reads, holding one entry per CDR3 protein. The sample shows 450,000 to 650,000 distinct CDR3 sequences, around 24% of them seen only once. The sample was also linked to a second study, of T cells of mothers and their children.

Sequenced: blood. Receptors were obtained from a boy aged 10-17 years in good health.

The table lists this clonotype with many counts. The gene calls are TRBV21-1 and TRBJ1-1. TRBV21-1 is described as a pseudogene. CDR3 length equals 14 residues. The CDR3 reads CASSNRAVRTEAFF. CDR3 coding DNA: TGTGCCAGCAGCAATCGAGCGGTGAGGACTGAAGCTTTCTTT.

This clonotype was seen more than once but under ten times. The genes are TRBV4-3 and TRBJ2-2, with D tentatively TRBD1 (6 bases). The CDR3 runs to 17 residues. Trimming pared 4 bases from V and 0 bases from J, leaving 15 bases between. Germline values: CDR1 LGHNA, CDR2 YSLEER. In DNA, the CDR3 is TGCGCCAGCAGCCCCGGACAGCCGTCGTCGAACACCGGGGAGCTGTTTTTT. Protein product: CASSPGQPSSNTGELFF.

The chain has TRBV2 and TRBJ2-5, with 7 bases fitting TRBD1. The CDR3 has 12 amino acids. The germline V gene has CDR1 SNHLY and CDR2 FYNNEI. V shed 7 bases, J shed 5 bases, and the junction held 4 bases outside the gene matches. The CDR3 loop is CASNLQGETQYF. The CDR3 region has the DNA TGTGCCAGCAATCTACAGGGGGAGACCCAGTACTTC.

This chain joins TRBV27 and TRBJ1-4; TRBD1 might be the D (5 bases). CDR1 and CDR2 from the germline V gene are MNHEY and SMNVEV (reference sequence). The CDR3 runs 15 residues. With 11 bases removed from V and 5 bases from J, the gap between germline ends came to 21 bases. This chain's CDR3 is CASQQNQGANEKLFF. In nucleotides, the CDR3 is TGTGCCTCCCAGCAGAATCAAGGGGCCAATGAAAAACTGTTTTTT.

This chain links TRBV4-1 with TRBJ1-1; TRBD1 aligns across 7 bases. There are 15 residues in the CDR3. Losses at the gene ends were 11 bases for V and 4 bases for J; bases not matched to a gene: 16. CDR1 and CDR2 (germline): MGHRA, YSYEKL. CDR3 protein: CACCQPRTGGTEAFF. Written as DNA, the CDR3 is TGCGCCTGCTGCCAACCTAGGACAGGAGGCACTGAAGCTTTCTTT.

For this clonotype: A junction end diverges from the germline sequence, so it may reflect a read error. CDR3 DNA: TGTGCCAGCAGTTTTGGGGGGATCTCCTGCAATGAGCAGTTCTTC. Protein: CASSFGGISCNEQFF. The chain couples TRBV28 to TRBJ2-5; D might be TRBD2 (6 bases). The J call may not be correct, given that the DNA end is closer to TRBJ2-1. The germline V gene encodes CDR1 MDHEN and CDR2 SYDVKM. There are 15 residues in the CDR3.

This rearrangement joins TRBV7-2 to TRBJ2-1, with 9 bases that match TRBD2. Germline V gene lookup returns CDR1 SGHTA and CDR2 FQGNSA. There are 18 residues in the CDR3. Unmatched junction bases numbered 12, after V lost 2 bases and J lost 4 bases. CDR3 in amino acids: CASSLQGLARLVYNEQFF. The CDR3 nucleotides are TGTGCCAGCAGCTTACAAGGACTAGCGCGGCTCGTTTACAATGAGCAGTTCTTC.

This clonotype was observed a few times. The V call is TRBV4-1, the J call TRBJ1-1; D is unclear. Between the trimmed V and J ends, which lost 5 bases and 4 bases, there was a span of 14 bases. Per the germline V gene, CDR1 is MGHRA and CDR2 is YSYEKL. This CDR3 contains 14 residues. The CDR3 is CASSISVLGTEAFF. The CDR3 DNA reads as TGCGCCAGCAGCATATCAGTTCTCGGCACTGAAGCTTTCTTT.

The DNA for the CDR3 is TGTGCCAGCAGTTACCTCTTGGGGGGGGACGCAGCTTTCTTT. This encodes CASSYLLGGDAAFF. The chain links TRBV6-5 to TRBJ1-1; a weak D match, TRBD1 (5 bases). The V gene lost 2 bases and the J gene lost 10 bases, with 17 bases spanning the gap. The germline gives CDR1 MNHEY, CDR2 SVGAGI. This CDR3 contains 14 residues.

This clonotype was seen more than once but under ten times. V and J are TRBV5-6 and TRBJ2-5; 8 bases fit TRBD2. Germline V gene lookup returns CDR1 SGHDT and CDR2 YYEEEE. The V and J ends lost 4 bases and 5 bases, in that order; junction bases with no gene match: 4. The CDR3 extends over 13 amino acids. DNA for the CDR3: TGTGCCAGCAGCCCGGGGGGGTACGAGACCCAGTACTTC. Its translation: CASSPGGYETQYF.

The V and J genes are TRBV6-5 and TRBJ1-4; D is possibly TRBD1 (5 bases). Trimming shortened V by 4 bases and J by 11 bases, and 14 bases separated the two germline ends. The length of the CDR3 is 13 residues. CDR1 is MNHEY, CDR2 SVGAGI, per germline. The CDR3 reads CASSSRAGGKLFF. The CDR3 bases are TGTGCCAGCAGTTCACGCGCGGGGGGGAAACTGTTTTTT.

This clonotype was seen a few times. In nucleotides, the CDR3 is TGTGCCAGCATCAGTGGGACAGACATACTAGCCAAAAACATTCAGTACTTC. Translating it yields CASISGTDILAKNIQYF. The chain links TRBV27 to TRBJ2-4, with 7 bases aligning to TRBD1. The CDR3 covers 17 residues. V dropped 7 bases and J dropped 0; count of bases not matched to a gene: 12. Per the germline V gene, CDR1 is MNHEY and CDR2 is SMNVEV (reference sequence).

The chain has TRBV28 and TRBJ1-5; 10 nucleotides match TRBD1. With V trimmed by 7 bases and J by 8 bases, 14 bases remained unmatched. Germline CDR1 MDHEN, CDR2 SYDVKM. The CDR3 extends over 16 amino acids. This CDR3 reads CASNFPHRTGGEPQHF. CDR3 nucleotides: TGTGCCAGCAATTTTCCACACCGGACAGGGGGTGAGCCCCAGCATTTT.

Turning to this clonotype: One junction end does not reproduce the germline sequence, and a read error may be involved. The chain employs TRBV6-2 or TRBV6-3 and TRBJ2-4; a possible D gene is TRBD2 (6 bases). CDR1 MNHEY and CDR2 SVGEGT come from the germline V gene. The CDR3 totals 15 residues. The DNA of the CDR3 is TGTGCCAGCAGTTGGGCGGGGTCAGCCAAAAACACTCAGTACTTC. Encoded protein: CASSWAGSAKNTQYF.

The rearrangement uses TRBV5-5 and TRBJ1-1; 7 nucleotides match TRBD1. Trimming at V came to 9 bases and at J to 2 bases, leaving 13 bases not matched to a gene. There are 15 residues in the CDR3. Per germline, CDR1 SGHKS and CDR2 YYEKEE (reference sequence). The CDR3 nucleotides read TGTGCCACCTTAGACCCGGGACAGCCAAACACTGAAGCTTTCTTT. Translation gives CATLDPGQPNTEAFF.